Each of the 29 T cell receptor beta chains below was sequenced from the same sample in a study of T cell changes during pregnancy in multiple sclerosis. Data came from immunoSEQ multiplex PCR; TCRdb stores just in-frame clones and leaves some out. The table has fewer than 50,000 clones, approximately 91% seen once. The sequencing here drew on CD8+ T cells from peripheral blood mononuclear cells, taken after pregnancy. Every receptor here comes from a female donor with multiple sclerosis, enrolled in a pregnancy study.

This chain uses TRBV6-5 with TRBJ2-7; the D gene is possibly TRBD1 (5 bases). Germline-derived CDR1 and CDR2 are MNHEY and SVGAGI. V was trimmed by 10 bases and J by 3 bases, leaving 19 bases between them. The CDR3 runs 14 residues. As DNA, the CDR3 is TGTGCCACCTCGTCCCTGGGGCAGTTCTACGAGCAGTACTTC. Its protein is CATSSLGQFYEQYF.

The DNA for the CDR3 is TGTGCCAGCAGTTTTACAGGGGGCATCTCACCCCTCCACTTT. As protein: CASSFTGGISPLHF. The chain couples TRBV27 to TRBJ1-6; 9 positions agree with TRBD1. The CDR3 is made up of 14 amino acids. V trimming: 3 bases; J trimming: 10 bases; junction bases outside the gene matches: 4. From germline, CDR1 is MNHEY and CDR2 SMNVEV (reference sequence).

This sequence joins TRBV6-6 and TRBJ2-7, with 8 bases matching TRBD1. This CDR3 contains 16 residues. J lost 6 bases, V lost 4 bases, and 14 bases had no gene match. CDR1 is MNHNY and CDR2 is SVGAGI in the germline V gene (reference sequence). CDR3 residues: CASSFNLPGQEGEQYF. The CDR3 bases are TGTGCCAGCAGTTTCAATCTCCCGGGACAGGAGGGCGAGCAGTACTTC.

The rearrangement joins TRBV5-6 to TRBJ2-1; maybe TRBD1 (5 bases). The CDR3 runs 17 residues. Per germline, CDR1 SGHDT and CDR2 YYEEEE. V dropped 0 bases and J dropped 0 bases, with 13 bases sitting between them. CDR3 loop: CASSLGGHFGSYNEQFF. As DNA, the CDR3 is TGTGCCAGCAGCTTGGGCGGACATTTCGGCTCCTACAATGAGCAGTTCTTC.

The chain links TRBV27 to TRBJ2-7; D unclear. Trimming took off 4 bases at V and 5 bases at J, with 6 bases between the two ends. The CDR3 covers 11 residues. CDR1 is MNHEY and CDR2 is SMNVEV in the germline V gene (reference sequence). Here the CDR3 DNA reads TGTGCCAGCAGTTGGGCCCACGAGCAGTACTTC. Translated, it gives CASSWAHEQYF.

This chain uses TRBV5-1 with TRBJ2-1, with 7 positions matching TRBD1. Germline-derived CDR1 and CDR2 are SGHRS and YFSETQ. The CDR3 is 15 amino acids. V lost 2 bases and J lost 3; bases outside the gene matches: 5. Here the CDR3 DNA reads TGCGCCAGCAGCTTTAGAGGACAGGACTACAATGAGCAGTTCTTC. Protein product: CASSFRGQDYNEQFF.

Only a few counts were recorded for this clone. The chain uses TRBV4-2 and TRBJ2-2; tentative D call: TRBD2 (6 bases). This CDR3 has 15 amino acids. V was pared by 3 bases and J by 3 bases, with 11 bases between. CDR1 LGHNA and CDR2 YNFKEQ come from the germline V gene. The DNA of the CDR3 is TGTGCCAGCAGCCATCTGACGGGGGACACCGGGGAGCTGTTTTTT. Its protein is CASSHLTGDTGELFF.

CDR3 coding DNA: TGTGCCAGCAGACAGAAGTGGGACAGCCGATCCTCTGAAGCTTTCTTT. This translates into CASRQKWDSRSSEAFF. The chain carries TRBV25-1 and TRBJ1-1, with 7 bases identical to TRBD1. Germline trimming cut 6 bases from V and 6 bases from J; bases unmatched to any gene: 16. In germline, CDR1 is MGHDK, CDR2 SYGVNS. The CDR3 contains 16 residues.

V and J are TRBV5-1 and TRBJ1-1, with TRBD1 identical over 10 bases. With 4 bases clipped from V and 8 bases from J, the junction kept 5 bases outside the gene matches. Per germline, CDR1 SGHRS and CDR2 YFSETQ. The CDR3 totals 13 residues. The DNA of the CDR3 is TGCGCCAGCAGCGAGGGACAGGGGCTGGAAGCTTTCTTT. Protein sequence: CASSEGQGLEAFF.

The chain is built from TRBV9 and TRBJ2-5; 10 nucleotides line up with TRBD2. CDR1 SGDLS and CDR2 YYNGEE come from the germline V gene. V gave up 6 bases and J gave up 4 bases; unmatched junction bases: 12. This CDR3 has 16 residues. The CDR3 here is CASNSPGLAWGETQYF. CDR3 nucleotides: TGTGCCAGCAACTCCCCGGGACTAGCGTGGGGAGAGACCCAGTACTTC.

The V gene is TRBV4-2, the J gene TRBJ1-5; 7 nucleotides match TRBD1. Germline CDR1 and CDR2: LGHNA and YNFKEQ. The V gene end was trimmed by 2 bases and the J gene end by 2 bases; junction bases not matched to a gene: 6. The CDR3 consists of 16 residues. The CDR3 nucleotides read TGTGCCAGCAGCCAACGACAGGGCGGAGGCAATCAGCCCCAGCATTTT. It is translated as CASSQRQGGGNQPQHF.

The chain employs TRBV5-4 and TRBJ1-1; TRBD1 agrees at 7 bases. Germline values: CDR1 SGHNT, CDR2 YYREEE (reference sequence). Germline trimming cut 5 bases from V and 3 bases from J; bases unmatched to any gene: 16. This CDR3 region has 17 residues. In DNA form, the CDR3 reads TGTGCCAGCAGTCGACCGGGGGACAGATCCTTGGACACTGAAGCTTTCTTT. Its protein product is CASSRPGDRSLDTEAFF.

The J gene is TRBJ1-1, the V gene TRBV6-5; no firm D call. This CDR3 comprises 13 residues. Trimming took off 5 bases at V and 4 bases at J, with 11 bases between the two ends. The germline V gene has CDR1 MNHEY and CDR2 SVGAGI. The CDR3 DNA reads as TGTGCCAGCAGTATCTCCGGGGTCACTGAAGCTTTCTTT. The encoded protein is CASSISGVTEAFF.

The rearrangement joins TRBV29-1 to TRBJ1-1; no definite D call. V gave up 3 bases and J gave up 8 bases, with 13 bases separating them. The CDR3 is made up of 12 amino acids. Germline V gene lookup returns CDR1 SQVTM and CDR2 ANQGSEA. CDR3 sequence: CSVDPRDPEAFF. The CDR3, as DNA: TGCAGCGTTGATCCACGAGATCCAGAAGCTTTCTTT.

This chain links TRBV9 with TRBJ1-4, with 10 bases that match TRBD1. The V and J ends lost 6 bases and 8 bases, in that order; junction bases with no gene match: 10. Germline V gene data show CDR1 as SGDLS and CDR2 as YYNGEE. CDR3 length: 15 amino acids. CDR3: CASTLGGDRGEKLFF. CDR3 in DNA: TGTGCCAGCACCCTAGGGGGGGACAGGGGAGAAAAACTGTTTTTT.

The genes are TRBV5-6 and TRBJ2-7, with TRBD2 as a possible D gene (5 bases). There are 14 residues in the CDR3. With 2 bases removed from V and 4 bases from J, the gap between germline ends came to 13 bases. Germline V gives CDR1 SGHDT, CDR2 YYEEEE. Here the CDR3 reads CASSFGDFLYEQYF. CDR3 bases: TGTGCCAGCAGCTTCGGGGATTTCCTTTACGAGCAGTACTTC.

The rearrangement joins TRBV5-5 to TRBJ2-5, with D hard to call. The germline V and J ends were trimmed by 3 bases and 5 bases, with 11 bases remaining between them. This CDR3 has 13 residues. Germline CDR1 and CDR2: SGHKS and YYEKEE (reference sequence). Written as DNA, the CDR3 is TGTGCCAGCAGCTGGAGTAGATTTGAGACCCAGTACTTC. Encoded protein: CASSWSRFETQYF.

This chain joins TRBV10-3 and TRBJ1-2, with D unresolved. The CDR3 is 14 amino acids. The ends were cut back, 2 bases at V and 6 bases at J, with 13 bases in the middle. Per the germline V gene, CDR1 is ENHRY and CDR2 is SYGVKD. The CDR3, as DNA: TGTGCCATCAGTGAGGCAGGTTCGATGGATGGCTACACCTTC. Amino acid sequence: CAISEAGSMDGYTF.

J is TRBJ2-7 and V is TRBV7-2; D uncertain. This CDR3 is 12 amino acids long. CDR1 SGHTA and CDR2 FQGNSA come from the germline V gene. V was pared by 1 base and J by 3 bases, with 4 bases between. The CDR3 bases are TGTGCCAGCAGCTTAGATCTCTACGAGCAGTACTTC. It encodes CASSLDLYEQYF.

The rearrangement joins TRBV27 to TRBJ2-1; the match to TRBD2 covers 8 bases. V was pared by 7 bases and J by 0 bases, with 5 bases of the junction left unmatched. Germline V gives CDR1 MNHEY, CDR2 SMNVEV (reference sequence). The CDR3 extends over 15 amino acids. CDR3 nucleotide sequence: TGTGCCAGCACCTTAGCGGGGAGCTCCTACAATGAGCAGTTCTTC. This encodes CASTLAGSSYNEQFF.

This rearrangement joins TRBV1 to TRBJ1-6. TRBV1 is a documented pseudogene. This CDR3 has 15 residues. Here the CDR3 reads CTSSQDAVGESPLHF. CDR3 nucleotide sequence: TGCACCAGCAGCCAAGATGCGGTGGGTGAGTCACCCCTCCACTTT.

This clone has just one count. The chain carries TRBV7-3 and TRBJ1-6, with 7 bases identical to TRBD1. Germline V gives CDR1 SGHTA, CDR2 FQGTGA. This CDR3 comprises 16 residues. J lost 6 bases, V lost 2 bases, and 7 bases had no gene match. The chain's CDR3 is CASSLDGTEPNSPLHF. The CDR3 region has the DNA TGTGCCAGCAGCTTAGACGGGACAGAACCTAATTCACCCCTCCACTTT.

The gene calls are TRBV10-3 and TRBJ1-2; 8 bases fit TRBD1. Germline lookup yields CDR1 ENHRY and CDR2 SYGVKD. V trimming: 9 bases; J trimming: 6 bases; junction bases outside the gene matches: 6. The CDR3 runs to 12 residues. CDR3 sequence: CAMADRADGYTF. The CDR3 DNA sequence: TGTGCCATGGCGGACAGGGCGGATGGCTACACCTTC.

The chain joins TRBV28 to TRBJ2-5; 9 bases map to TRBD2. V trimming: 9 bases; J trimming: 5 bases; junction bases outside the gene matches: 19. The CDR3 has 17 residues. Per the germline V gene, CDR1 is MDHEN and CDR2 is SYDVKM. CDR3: CASESPGASGVVETQYF. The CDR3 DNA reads TGTGCCAGTGAATCTCCTGGGGCTAGCGGGGTCGTGGAGACCCAGTACTTC.

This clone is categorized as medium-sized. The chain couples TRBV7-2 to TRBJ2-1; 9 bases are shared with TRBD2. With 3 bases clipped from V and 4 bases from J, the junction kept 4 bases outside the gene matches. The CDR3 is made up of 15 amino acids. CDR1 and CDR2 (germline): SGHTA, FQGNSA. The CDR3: CASSFIAGEYNEQFF. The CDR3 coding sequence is TGTGCCAGCAGCTTTATAGCGGGGGAGTACAATGAGCAGTTCTTC.

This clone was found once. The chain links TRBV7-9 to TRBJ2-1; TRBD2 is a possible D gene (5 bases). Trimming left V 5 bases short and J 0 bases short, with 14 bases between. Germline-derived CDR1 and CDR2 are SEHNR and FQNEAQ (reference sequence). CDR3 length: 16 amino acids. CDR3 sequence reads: CASSDMGAPSYNEQFF. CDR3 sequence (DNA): TGTGCCAGCAGCGACATGGGAGCCCCCTCCTACAATGAGCAGTTCTTC.

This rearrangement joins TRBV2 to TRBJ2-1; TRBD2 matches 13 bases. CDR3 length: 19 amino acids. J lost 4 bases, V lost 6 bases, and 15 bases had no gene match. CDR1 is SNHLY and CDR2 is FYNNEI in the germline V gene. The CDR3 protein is CASRGPGTSGNYVYNEQFF. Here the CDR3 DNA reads TGTGCCAGCAGAGGTCCCGGGACTAGCGGGAACTACGTGTACAATGAGCAGTTCTTC.

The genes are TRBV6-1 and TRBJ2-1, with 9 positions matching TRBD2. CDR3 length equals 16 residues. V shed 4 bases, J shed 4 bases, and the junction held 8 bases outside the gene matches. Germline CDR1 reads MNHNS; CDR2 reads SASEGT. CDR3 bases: TGTGCCAGCAGTGGCCTAGCGGGGAGCTCTTACAATGAGCAGTTCTTC. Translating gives CASSGLAGSSYNEQFF.

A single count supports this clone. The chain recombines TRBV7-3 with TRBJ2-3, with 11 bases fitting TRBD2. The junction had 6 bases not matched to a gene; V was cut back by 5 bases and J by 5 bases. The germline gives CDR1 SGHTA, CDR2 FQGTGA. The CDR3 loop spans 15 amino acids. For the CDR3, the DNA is TGTGCCAGCAGCCATAGCGGGGGGGCCGGAGATACGCAGTATTTT. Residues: CASSHSGGAGDTQYF.